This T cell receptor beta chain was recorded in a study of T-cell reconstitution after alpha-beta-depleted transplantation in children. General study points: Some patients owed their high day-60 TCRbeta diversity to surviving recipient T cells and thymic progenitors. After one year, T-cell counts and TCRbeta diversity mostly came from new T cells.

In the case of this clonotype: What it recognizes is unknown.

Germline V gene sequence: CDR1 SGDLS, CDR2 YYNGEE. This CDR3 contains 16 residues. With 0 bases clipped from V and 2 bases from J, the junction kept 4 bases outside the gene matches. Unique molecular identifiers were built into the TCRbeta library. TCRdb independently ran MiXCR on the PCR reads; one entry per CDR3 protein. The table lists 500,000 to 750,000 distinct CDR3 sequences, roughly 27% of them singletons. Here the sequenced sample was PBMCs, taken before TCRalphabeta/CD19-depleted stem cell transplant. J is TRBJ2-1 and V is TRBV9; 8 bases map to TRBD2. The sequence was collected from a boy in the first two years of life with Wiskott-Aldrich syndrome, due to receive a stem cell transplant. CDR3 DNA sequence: TGTGCCAGCAGCGTAGAAAAGGGACTAGCCTACAATGAGCAGTTCTTC. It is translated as CASSVEKGLAYNEQFF.